The next 17 T cell receptor beta chains were all read from a single sample in a study of cytomegalovirus exposure and HLA in healthy donors. In the PCR, 60 Vbeta and 13 Jbeta primers were used. Using immunoSEQ multiplex PCR, the repertoire was profiled, and TCRdb retains in-frame clones only, with some absent. The repertoire holds more than 85,000 clones, with roughly 82% as singletons. Sequencing input: PBMCs. These receptors all stem from a young woman in good health and CMV-seronegative.

This clone has a handful of counts. The sample contains more than one DNA sequence encoding this CDR3. This chain uses TRBV6-4 with TRBJ2-3, with TRBD2 matching 9 bases. CDR1 is MRHNA, CDR2 SNTAGT, per germline. CDR3 length equals 15 residues. After removal of 3 bases from V and 1 base from J, the junction contained 2 bases not matched to a gene. CDR3 sequence reads: CASSESSGGTDTQYF. The CDR3 DNA sequence: TGTGCCAGCAGTGAGTCTAGCGGGGGCACAGATACGCAGTATTTT.

This clone has only a few counts. The V gene is TRBV9, the J gene TRBJ1-6; D is undetermined. The V end was cut by 0 bases, the J end by 7 bases, with 8 bases between. Germline V lookup: CDR1 SGDLS, CDR2 YYNGEE. The CDR3 is 14 residues long. The CDR3 DNA sequence: TGTGCCAGCAGCGTAGACGGGTGGAATTCACCCCTCCACTTT. Residues: CASSVDGWNSPLHF.

This rearrangement joins TRBV27 to TRBJ2-1; TRBD1 might be the D (6 bases). Deletions cut 6 bases from V and 0 bases from J, with 15 bases between. The CDR3 sequence is 16 residues long. Germline V gives CDR1 MNHEY, CDR2 SMNVEV (reference sequence). The DNA for the CDR3 is TGTGCCAGCAGACAGCGACAGGCGGCCTCCTACAATGAGCAGTTCTTC. Its translation: CASRQRQAASYNEQFF.

J is TRBJ1-1 and V is TRBV23-1; 8 nucleotides match TRBD1. TRBV23-1 is annotated as an ORF whose role is uncertain. This CDR3 has 15 amino acids. V was clipped by 0 bases and J by 4 bases; unmatched bases: 4. Here the CDR3 reads CASSQSPGGGTEAFF. The CDR3 DNA follows: TGCGCCAGCAGTCAATCGCCAGGGGGCGGCACTGAAGCTTTCTTT.

The chain couples TRBV5-1 to TRBJ2-1, with D maybe TRBD1 (6 bases). V lost 4 bases and J lost 5, with 19 bases in between. The CDR3 spans 16 residues. Germline V gene sequence: CDR1 SGHRS, CDR2 YFSETQ. The CDR3 DNA is TGCGCCAGCAGCACTAGATACGGGACACCAAACAATGAGCAGTTCTTC. Translation: CASSTRYGTPNNEQFF.

This clone was observed a handful of times. The chain has TRBV6-5 and TRBJ2-4, with unresolved D. V lost 7 bases to trimming and J lost 7 bases, with 8 bases between them. CDR3 length: 11 residues. Germline V CDR1 and CDR2: MNHEY, SVGAGI. The CDR3 spells CASTSGNIQYF. CDR3 DNA sequence: TGTGCCAGCACCTCCGGGAACATTCAGTACTTC.

This rearrangement joins TRBV7-2 to TRBJ2-1; the D gene is possibly TRBD2 (5 bases). Germline values: CDR1 SGHTA, CDR2 FQGNSA. This CDR3 has 14 amino acids. Trimming pared 1 base from V and 5 bases from J, leaving 9 bases between. CDR3 region: CASSLVRGNNEQFF. The DNA of the CDR3 is TGTGCCAGCAGCTTAGTCCGGGGAAACAATGAGCAGTTCTTC.

The chain joins TRBV19 to TRBJ2-2, with D uncertain. Germline lookup yields CDR1 LNHDA and CDR2 SQIVND (reference sequence). The CDR3 runs to 14 residues. Trimming cost V 9 bases and J 2 bases, with 13 bases left between them. Here the CDR3 reads CASEVGLNTGELFF. DNA for the CDR3: TGTGCCAGCGAAGTTGGCCTCAACACCGGGGAGCTGTTTTTT.

The chain joins TRBV19 to TRBJ1-5, with 7 bases identical to TRBD1. J gave up 5 bases and V 3 bases, and 10 bases lay outside the gene matches. Germline V gives CDR1 LNHDA, CDR2 SQIVND (reference sequence). CDR3 size: 16 residues. In DNA form, the CDR3 reads TGTGCCAGTAGTATGCCCCGGACAGGTTCCCATCAGCCCCAGCATTTT. Encoded protein: CASSMPRTGSHQPQHF.

V and J are TRBV11-2 and TRBJ1-6; no clear D gene. The germline V gene has CDR1 SGHAT and CDR2 FQNNGV. The V gene lost 0 bases and the J gene lost 3 bases, with 21 bases spanning the gap. The CDR3 sequence is 20 residues long. The CDR3: CASSLDQPGSTSVYNSPLHF. CDR3 nucleotide sequence: TGTGCCAGCAGCTTAGATCAACCTGGCTCCACATCAGTCTATAATTCACCCCTCCACTTT.

The V gene is TRBV5-1, the J gene TRBJ2-5; D is possibly TRBD2 (5 bases). This CDR3 comprises 14 residues. V lost 0 bases to trimming and J lost 5 bases, with 11 bases between them. Germline V lookup: CDR1 SGHRS, CDR2 YFSETQ. CDR3 residues: CASSLDGVEETQYF. DNA of the CDR3: TGCGCCAGCAGCTTGGACGGGGTTGAGGAGACCCAGTACTTC.

J is TRBJ2-5 and V is TRBV2; tentatively, D is TRBD2 (5 bases). Germline assignment: CDR1 SNHLY and CDR2 FYNNEI. V was pared by 3 bases and J by 3 bases, with 11 bases between. The CDR3 runs 14 residues. CDR3 sequence reads: CASSDSGRKETQYF. CDR3 nucleotides: TGTGCCAGCAGTGACTCGGGGAGAAAAGAGACCCAGTACTTC.

The rearrangement links TRBV7-9 to TRBJ2-5; D is unclear. V lost 1 base and J 2 bases, leaving 8 bases between the germline ends. Germline V gene sequence: CDR1 SEHNR, CDR2 FQNEAQ (reference sequence). There are 14 residues in the CDR3. The CDR3 nucleotides read TGTGCCAGCAGCTTAGGAGCGCCACAAGAGACCCAGTACTTC. It translates to CASSLGAPQETQYF.

The chain carries TRBV6-5 and TRBJ2-1; TRBD2 matches 10 bases. Losses at the gene ends were 2 bases for V and 8 bases for J; bases not matched to a gene: 6. Germline V lookup: CDR1 MNHEY, CDR2 SVGAGI. This CDR3 contains 15 residues. In DNA form, the CDR3 reads TGTGCCAGCAGTTACCGAGCGGGAGGGCCTGATGAGCAGTTCTTC. Translation: CASSYRAGGPDEQFF.

V and J are TRBV18 and TRBJ2-3, with 11 bases fitting TRBD2. This CDR3 is 21 amino acids long. Germline V CDR1 and CDR2: KGHSH, LQKENI. V was clipped by 3 bases and J by 1 base; unmatched bases: 18. The CDR3 here is CASSPDRSPSKLAGGTDTQYF. CDR3 nucleotide sequence: TGTGCCAGCTCACCCGACAGGTCCCCATCAAAACTAGCGGGAGGCACAGATACGCAGTATTTT. The complete variable domain, with remaining parts taken from reference TRBV18 and TRBJ2-3, reads NAGVMQNPRHLVRRRGQEARLRCSPMKGHSHVYWYRQLPEEGLKFMVYLQKENIIDESGMPKERFSAEFPKEGPSILRIQQVVRGDSAAYFCASSPDRSPSKLAGGTDTQYFGPGTRLTVL.

This sequence joins TRBV6-8 and TRBJ2-7, with a possible D match to TRBD1 (6 bases). The CDR3 is made up of 16 amino acids. Deletions cut 7 bases from V and 2 bases from J, with 21 bases between. CDR1 is MNHGY and CDR2 is SAAAGT in the germline V gene. DNA of the CDR3: TGTGCCAGCAATAAACCTACAGGGTATCTGGCCTACGAGCAGTACTTC. Protein sequence: CASNKPTGYLAYEQYF.

This rearrangement joins TRBV7-2 to TRBJ1-6, with 12 bases identical to TRBD1. Looked up from germline, CDR1 is SGHTA and CDR2 is FQGNSA. The junction had 9 bases not matched to a gene; V was cut back by 2 bases and J by 7 bases. CDR3 length: 18 amino acids. The CDR3 reads CASSLSGTGGEGNSPLHF. DNA for the CDR3: TGTGCCAGCAGCTTAAGCGGGACAGGGGGCGAAGGAAATTCACCCCTCCACTTT.